This T cell receptor (beta chain) was obtained from a study of beta chain features in type 1 diabetes. Germline V lookup: CDR1 SNHLY, CDR2 FYNNEI. The V segment lost 0 bases and the J segment 6 bases; nucleotides outside the gene matches: 11. The CDR3 totals 16 residues. The whole isolated RNA underwent reverse transcription, so sequencing captured expressed TCRB transcripts. TCRdb keeps only in-frame clones here, not all; method: immunoSEQ multiplex PCR. The table has about 370,000 clones, over 13% seen once; the top ten hold about 0.018%. In regard to this clone: What it recognizes is unknown.

CD45RO/CCR7/CD25/CD127/CD95/CD27 separated CD4+ naive, central memory, regulatory and stem cell-like memory cells by sorting. Purities in excess of 95% were seen in all sorted populations. The study's findings and limits: Naive, central memory and Treg TCRB repertoires appeared more alike in patients than in healthy donors. The VDJ junctions of type 1 diabetes patients carried fewer insertions and more deletions.

Sample: naive CD4+ T cells from blood. The chain uses TRBV2 and TRBJ2-7; 7 nucleotides line up with TRBD1. The TCR originated in a woman aged 18-29 years in good health. CDR3 region: CASSEASTGPQGEQYF. In DNA form, the CDR3 reads TGTGCCAGCAGTGAAGCGTCGACAGGGCCCCAGGGCGAGCAGTACTTC.